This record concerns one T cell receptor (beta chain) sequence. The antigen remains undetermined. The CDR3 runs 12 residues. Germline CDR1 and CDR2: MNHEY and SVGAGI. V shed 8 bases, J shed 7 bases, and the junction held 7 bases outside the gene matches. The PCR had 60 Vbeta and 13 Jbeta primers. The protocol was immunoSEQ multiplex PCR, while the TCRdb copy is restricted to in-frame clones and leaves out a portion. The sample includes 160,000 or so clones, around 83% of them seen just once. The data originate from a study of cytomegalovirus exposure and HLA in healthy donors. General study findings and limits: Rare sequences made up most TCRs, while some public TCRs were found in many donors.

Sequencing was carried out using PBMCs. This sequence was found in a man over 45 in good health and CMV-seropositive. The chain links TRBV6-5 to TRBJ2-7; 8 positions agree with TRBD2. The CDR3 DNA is TGTGCCAGCCGATCAGCGGGGGAAGAGCAGTACTTC. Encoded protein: CASRSAGEEQYF.